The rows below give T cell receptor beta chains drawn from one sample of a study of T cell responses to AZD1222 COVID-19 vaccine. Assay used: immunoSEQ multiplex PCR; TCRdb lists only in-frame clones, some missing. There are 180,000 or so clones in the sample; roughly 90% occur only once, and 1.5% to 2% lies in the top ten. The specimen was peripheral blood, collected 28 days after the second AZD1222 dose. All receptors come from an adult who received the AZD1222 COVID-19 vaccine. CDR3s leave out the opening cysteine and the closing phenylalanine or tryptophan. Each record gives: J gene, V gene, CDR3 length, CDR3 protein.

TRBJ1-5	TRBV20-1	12	SASEISSNQPQH
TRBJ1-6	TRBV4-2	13	ASSRVDRENSPLH
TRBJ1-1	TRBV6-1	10	ASSEARTRAF
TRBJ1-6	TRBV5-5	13	ASGWGGPRNSPLH
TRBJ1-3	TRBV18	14	ASSLWTGISGNTIY
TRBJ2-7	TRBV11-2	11	ASKGQGGYEQY
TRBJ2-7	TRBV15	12	ATSPRTSVEEQY
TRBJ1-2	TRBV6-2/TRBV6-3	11	ASSHGTNYGYT
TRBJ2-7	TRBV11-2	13	ASSADYRRAYEQY
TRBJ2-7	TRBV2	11	ASRRDGSYEQY
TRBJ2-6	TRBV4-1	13	ASTLFLSGANVLT
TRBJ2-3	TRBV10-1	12	ASSEDMITDTQY
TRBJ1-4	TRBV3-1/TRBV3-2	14	ASSQRGQGDNEKLF
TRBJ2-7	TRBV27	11	ASSRGKEYEQY
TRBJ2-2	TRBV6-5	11	ASRTSGGYELF
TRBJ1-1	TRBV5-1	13	ASSLGGGRGTEAF
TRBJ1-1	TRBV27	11	ATGVSMNTEAF
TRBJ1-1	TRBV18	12	ASSSGTGAPEAF
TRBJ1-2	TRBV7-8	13	ASSPMTGFSYGYT
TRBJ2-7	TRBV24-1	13	ATSDATSGRYEQY
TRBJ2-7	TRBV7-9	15	ASSIGAGTGGSYEQY
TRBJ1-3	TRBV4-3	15	ASSQDAAGGSGNTIY
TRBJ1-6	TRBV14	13	ASSSGRRGRSPLH
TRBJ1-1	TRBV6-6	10	ASRETGSEAF
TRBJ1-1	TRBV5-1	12	ASSHGQSHTEAF
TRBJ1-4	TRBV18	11	ASSGGTNEKLF
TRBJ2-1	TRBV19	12	ASTDSPLYNEQF
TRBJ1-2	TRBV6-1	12	ASSEDRVSSGYT
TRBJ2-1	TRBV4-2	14	ASSQDGGKRGAGQF